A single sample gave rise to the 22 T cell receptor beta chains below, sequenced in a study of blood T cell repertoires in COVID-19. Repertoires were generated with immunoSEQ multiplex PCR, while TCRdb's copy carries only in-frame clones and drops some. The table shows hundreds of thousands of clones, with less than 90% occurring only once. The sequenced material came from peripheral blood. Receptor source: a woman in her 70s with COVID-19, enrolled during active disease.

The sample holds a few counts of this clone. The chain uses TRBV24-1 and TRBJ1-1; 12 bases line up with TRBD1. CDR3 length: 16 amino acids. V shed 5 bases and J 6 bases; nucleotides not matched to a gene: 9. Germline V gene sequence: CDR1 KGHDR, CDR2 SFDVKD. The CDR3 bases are TGTGCCACCAGTGGTCCCGGGACAGGGGGCAGGTCTGAAGCTTTCTTT. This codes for CATSGPGTGGRSEAFF.

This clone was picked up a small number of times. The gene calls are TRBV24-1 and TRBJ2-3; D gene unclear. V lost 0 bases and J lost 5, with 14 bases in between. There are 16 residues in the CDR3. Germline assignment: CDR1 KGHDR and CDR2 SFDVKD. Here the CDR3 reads CATSDLQFGGGDTQYF. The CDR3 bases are TGTGCCACCAGTGATTTGCAGTTTGGCGGTGGAGATACGCAGTATTTT.

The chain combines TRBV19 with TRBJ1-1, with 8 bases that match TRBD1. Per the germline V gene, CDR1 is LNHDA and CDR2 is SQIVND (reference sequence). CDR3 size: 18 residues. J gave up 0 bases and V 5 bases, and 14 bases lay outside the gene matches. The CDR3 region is CASSATLDRGVMNTEAFF. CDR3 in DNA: TGTGCCAGTAGTGCGACCCTTGACAGGGGTGTTATGAACACTGAAGCTTTCTTT.

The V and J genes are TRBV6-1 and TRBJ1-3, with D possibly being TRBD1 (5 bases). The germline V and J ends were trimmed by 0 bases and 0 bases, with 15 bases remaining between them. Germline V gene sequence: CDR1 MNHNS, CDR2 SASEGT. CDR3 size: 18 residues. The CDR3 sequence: CASSEALGQLLSGNTIYF. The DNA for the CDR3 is TGTGCCAGCAGTGAAGCGTTGGGGCAGCTCCTCTCTGGAAACACCATATATTTT.

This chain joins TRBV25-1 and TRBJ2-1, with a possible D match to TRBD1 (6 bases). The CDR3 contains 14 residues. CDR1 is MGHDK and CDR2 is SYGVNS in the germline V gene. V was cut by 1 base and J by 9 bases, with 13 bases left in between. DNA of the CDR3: TGTGCCAGCAGTGAATCGAGGGGGATGAGTGAGCAGTTCTTC. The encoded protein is CASSESRGMSEQFF.

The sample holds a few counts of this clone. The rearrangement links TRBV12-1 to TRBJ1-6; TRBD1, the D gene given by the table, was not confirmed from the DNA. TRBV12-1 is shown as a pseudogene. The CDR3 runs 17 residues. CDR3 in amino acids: CASSLGQGLAYNSPLHF. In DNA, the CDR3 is TGTGCCAGCAGCTTAGGACAGGGCTTGGCCTATAATTCACCCCTCCACTTT.

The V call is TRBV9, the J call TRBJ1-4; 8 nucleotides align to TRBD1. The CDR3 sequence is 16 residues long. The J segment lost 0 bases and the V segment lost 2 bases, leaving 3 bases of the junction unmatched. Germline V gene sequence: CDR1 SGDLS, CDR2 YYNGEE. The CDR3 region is CASSVGDRTTNEKLFF. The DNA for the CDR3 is TGTGCCAGCAGCGTTGGGGACAGGACAACTAATGAAAAACTGTTTTTT. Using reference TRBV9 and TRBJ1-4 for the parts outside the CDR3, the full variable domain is DSGVTQTPKHLITATGQRVTLRCSPRSGDLSVYWYQQSLDQGLQFLIQYYNGEERAKGNILERFSAQQFPDLHSELNLSSLELGDSALYFCASSVGDRTTNEKLFFGSGTQLSVL.

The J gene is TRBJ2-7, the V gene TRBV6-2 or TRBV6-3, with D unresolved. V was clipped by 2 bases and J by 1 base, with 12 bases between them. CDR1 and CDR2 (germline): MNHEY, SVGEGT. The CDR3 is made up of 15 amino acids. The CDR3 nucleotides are TGTGCCAGCAGTTACGGCCCAGAACGATCCTACGAGCAGTACTTC. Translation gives CASSYGPERSYEQYF.

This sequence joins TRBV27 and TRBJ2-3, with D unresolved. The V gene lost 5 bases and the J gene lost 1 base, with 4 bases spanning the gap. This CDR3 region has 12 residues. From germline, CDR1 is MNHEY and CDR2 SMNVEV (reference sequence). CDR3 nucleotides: TGTGCCAGCAGTCCTCGCACAGATACGCAGTATTTT. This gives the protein CASSPRTDTQYF.

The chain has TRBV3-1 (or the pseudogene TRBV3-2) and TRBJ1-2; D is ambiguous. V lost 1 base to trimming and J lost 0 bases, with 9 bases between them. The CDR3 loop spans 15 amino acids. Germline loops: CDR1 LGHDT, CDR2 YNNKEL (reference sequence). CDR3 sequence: CASSQAAGPNYGYTF. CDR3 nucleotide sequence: TGTGCCAGCAGCCAAGCAGCAGGCCCTAACTATGGCTACACCTTC.

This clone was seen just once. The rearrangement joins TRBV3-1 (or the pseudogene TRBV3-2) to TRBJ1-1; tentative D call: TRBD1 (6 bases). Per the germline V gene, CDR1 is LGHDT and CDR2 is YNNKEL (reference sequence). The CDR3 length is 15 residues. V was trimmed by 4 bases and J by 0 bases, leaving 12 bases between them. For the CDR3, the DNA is TGTGCCAGCAGCCGGACAGCTGATTTGAACACTGAAGCTTTCTTT. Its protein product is CASSRTADLNTEAFF.

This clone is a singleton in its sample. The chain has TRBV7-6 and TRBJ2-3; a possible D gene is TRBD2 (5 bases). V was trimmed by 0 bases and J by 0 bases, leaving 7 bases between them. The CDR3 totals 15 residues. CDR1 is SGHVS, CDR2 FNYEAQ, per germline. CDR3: CASSLAGGSTDTQYF. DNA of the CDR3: TGTGCCAGCAGCTTAGCGGGCGGGAGCACAGATACGCAGTATTTT.

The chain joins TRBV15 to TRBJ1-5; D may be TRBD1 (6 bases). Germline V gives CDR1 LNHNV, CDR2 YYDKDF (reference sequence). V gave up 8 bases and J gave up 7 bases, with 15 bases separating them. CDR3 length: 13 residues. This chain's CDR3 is CATSTGSGQPQHF. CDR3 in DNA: TGTGCCACCTCAACAGGGTCAGGCCAGCCCCAGCATTTT.

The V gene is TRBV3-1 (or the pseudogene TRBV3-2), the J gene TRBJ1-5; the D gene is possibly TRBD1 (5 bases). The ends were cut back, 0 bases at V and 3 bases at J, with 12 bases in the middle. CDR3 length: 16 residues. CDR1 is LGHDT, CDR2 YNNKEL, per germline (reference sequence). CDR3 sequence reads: CASSQDRGHDNQPQHF. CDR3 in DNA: TGTGCCAGCAGCCAAGATCGCGGACATGACAATCAGCCCCAGCATTTT.

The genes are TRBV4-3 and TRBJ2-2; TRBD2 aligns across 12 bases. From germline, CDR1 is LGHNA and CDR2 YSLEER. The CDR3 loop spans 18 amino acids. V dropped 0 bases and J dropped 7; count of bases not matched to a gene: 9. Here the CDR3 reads CASSQETLAGGRIGELFF. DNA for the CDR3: TGCGCCAGCAGCCAAGAAACGCTAGCGGGGGGGCGGATCGGGGAGCTGTTTTTT.

The CDR3 DNA is TGTGCCACCAGTGCGAGATTCCTGCCAGATACGCAGTATTTT. As protein: CATSARFLPDTQYF. The chain combines TRBV24-1 with TRBJ2-3, with D unresolved. This CDR3 contains 14 residues. CDR1 KGHDR and CDR2 SFDVKD come from the germline V gene. V dropped 5 bases and J dropped 4 bases, with 12 bases sitting between them.

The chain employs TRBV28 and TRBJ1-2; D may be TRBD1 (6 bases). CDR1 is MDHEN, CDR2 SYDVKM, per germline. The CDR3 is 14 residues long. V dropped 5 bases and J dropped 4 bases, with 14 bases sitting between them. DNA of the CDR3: TGTGCCAGCAGTAATTACAGGGATCCCTATGGCTACACCTTC. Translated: CASSNYRDPYGYTF.

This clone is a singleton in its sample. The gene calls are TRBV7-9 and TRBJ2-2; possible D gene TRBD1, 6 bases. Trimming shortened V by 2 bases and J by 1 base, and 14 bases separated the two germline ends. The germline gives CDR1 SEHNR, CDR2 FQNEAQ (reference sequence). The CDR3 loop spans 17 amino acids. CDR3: CASSLRATGMNTGELFF. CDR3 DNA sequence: TGTGCCAGCAGCTTAAGGGCGACAGGAATGAACACCGGGGAGCTGTTTTTT.

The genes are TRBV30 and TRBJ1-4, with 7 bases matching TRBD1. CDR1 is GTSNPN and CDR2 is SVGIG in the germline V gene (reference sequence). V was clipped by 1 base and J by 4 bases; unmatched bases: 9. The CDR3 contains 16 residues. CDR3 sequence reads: CAWSAPGTAINEKLFF. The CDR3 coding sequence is TGTGCCTGGAGTGCCCCCGGGACAGCAATTAATGAAAAACTGTTTTTT.

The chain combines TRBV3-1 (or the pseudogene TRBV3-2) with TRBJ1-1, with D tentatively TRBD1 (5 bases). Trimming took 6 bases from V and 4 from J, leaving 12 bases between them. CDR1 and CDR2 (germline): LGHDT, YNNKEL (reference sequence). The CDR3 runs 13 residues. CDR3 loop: CASRQTELTEAFF. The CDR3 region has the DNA TGTGCCAGCAGGCAGACAGAGCTCACTGAAGCTTTCTTT.

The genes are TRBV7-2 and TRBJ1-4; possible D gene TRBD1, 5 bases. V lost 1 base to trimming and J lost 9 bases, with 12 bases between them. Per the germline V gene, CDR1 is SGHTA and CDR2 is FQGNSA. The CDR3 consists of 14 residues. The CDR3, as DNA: TGTGCCAGCAGCTTAGGGCCGGACACCCAAAAACTGTTTTTT. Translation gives CASSLGPDTQKLFF.

The CDR3: CASPGQGSEQYF. In DNA, the CDR3 is TGTGCCTCTCCGGGACAGGGTAGTGAGCAGTACTTC. V usage is TRBV2 and J usage is TRBJ2-7; 9 nucleotides line up with TRBD1. The CDR3 is 12 residues long. CDR1 and CDR2 from the germline V gene are SNHLY and FYNNEI. The V gene end was trimmed by 11 bases and the J gene end by 7 bases; junction bases not matched to a gene: 9.